Below, 11 T cell receptor beta chains from the same sample are listed, as sequenced in a study of cytomegalovirus exposure and HLA in healthy donors. PCR amplification relied on 60 Vbeta primers (plus 13 Jbeta primers). TCRdb keeps only in-frame clones here, not all; method: immunoSEQ multiplex PCR. The data show about 200,000 clones, 70% to 80% seen once. The sample consisted of PBMCs. Receptors were obtained from a girl between 2 and 10 years old in good health and CMV-seronegative.

The gene calls are TRBV5-4 and TRBJ2-2; 8 nucleotides line up with TRBD1. The ends lost 4 bases at V and 1 base at J; junction bases unmatched: 9. The CDR3 extends over 17 amino acids. CDR1 and CDR2 from the germline V gene are SGHNT and YYREEE (reference sequence). The CDR3, as DNA: TGTGCCAGCAGCCGGTCCCCCGGGACAGGGAACACCGGGGAGCTGTTTTTT. Protein: CASSRSPGTGNTGELFF.

The chain employs TRBV5-6 and TRBJ1-1, with D tentatively TRBD1 (5 bases). This CDR3 is built from 15 residues. From germline, CDR1 is SGHDT and CDR2 YYEEEE. V was trimmed by 3 bases and J by 1 base, leaving 13 bases between them. This CDR3 is CASSSTVAPNTEAFF. In DNA, the CDR3 is TGTGCCAGCAGCTCGACAGTAGCTCCGAACACTGAAGCTTTCTTT. Full variable domain (missing parts from reference TRBV5-6 and TRBJ1-1): DAGVTQSPTHLIKTRGQQVTLRCSPKSGHDTVSWYQQALGQGPQFIFQYYEEEERQRGNFPDRFSGHQFPNYSSELNVNALLLGDSALYLCASSSTVAPNTEAFFGQGTRLTVV.

This CDR3 reads CASSYGRGGGNEQFF. The CDR3 nucleotides are TGCGCCAGCAGCTATGGACGGGGAGGGGGGAATGAGCAGTTCTTC. The chain carries TRBV5-1 and TRBJ2-1; tentatively, D is TRBD2 (7 bases). The germline CDR1 and CDR2 sequences are SGHRS and YFSETQ. This CDR3 has 15 residues. Trimming cost V 3 bases and J 7 bases, with 17 bases left between them. The full variable domain, with the rest looked up from reference TRBV5-1 and TRBJ2-1, is KAGVTQTPRYLIKTRGQQVTLSCSPISGHRSVSWYQQTPGQGLQFLFEYFSETQRNKGNFPGRFSGRQFSNSRSEMNVSTLELGDSALYLCASSYGRGGGNEQFFGPGTRLTVL.

The V call is TRBV19, the J call TRBJ1-5, with 7 nucleotides matching TRBD1. This CDR3 contains 15 residues. Germline-derived CDR1 and CDR2 are LNHDA and SQIVND (reference sequence). V lost 2 bases to trimming and J lost 5 bases; unmatched junction nucleotides: 6. CDR3 region: CASSIWDRDHQPQHF. The DNA of the CDR3 is TGTGCCAGTAGTATATGGGACAGAGATCATCAGCCCCAGCATTTT.

The chain carries TRBV7-3 and TRBJ1-1; tentative D call: TRBD1 (6 bases). Germline CDR1 is SGHTA and CDR2 is FQGTGA. The ends were cut back, 6 bases at V and 4 bases at J, with 18 bases in the middle. The CDR3 consists of 15 residues. Here the CDR3 reads CASSHTGGDITEAFF. DNA of the CDR3: TGTGCCAGCAGTCACACCGGTGGGGACATCACTGAAGCTTTCTTT.

This clone was recorded once. The rearrangement joins TRBV13 to TRBJ1-2, with D tentatively TRBD1 (5 bases). V shed 5 bases and J shed 3 bases, with 16 bases lying between them. CDR1 PRHDT and CDR2 FYEKMQ come from the germline V gene (reference sequence). The CDR3 loop spans 15 amino acids. CDR3 DNA: TGTGCCAGCAGCCGCACCCGCAGGGTGGACTATGGCTACACCTTC. It translates to CASSRTRRVDYGYTF.

This chain links TRBV6-5 with TRBJ1-6; TRBD1 is a possible D gene (5 bases). Germline V CDR1 and CDR2: MNHEY, SVGAGI. CDR3 length equals 14 residues. The V end lost 6 bases, the J end lost 7 bases, and 13 bases lay between the germline ends. The CDR3 region is CASSYRGDNSPLHF. DNA for the CDR3: TGTGCCAGCAGCTATCGGGGGGACAATTCACCCCTCCACTTT.

The chain combines TRBV9 with TRBJ2-3; tentative D call: TRBD1 (5 bases). V was trimmed by 3 bases and J by 5 bases, leaving 10 bases between them. Germline V gene sequence: CDR1 SGDLS, CDR2 YYNGEE. The CDR3 is made up of 13 amino acids. CDR3 sequence: CASSGSQGDTQYF. CDR3 bases: TGTGCCAGCAGCGGCAGCCAGGGAGATACGCAGTATTTT.

The V gene is TRBV5-1, the J gene TRBJ2-5; 8 positions agree with TRBD1. With 5 bases clipped from V and 2 bases from J, the junction kept 2 bases outside the gene matches. The germline CDR1 and CDR2 sequences are SGHRS and YFSETQ. The CDR3 is made up of 13 amino acids. The CDR3 DNA reads as TGCGCCAGCAGTACAGGGGGTCAAGAGACCCAGTACTTC. This codes for CASSTGGQETQYF.

This chain connects TRBV4-1 to TRBJ1-2; D not certain. V gave up 4 bases and J gave up 6 bases, with 21 bases separating them. Germline V gene lookup returns CDR1 MGHRA and CDR2 YSYEKL. This CDR3 has 16 amino acids. The DNA for the CDR3 is TGCGCCAGCAGCCCAGTGCGGCTGATGCTTGTTCATGGCTACACCTTC. This sequence encodes CASSPVRLMLVHGYTF.

The V and J genes are TRBV2 and TRBJ1-1; D gene unclear. The CDR3 spans 13 residues. V gave up 4 bases and J gave up 1 base, with 7 bases separating them. CDR1 is SNHLY, CDR2 FYNNEI, per germline. DNA for the CDR3: TGTGCCAGCAGTGTGAGGGCGAACACTGAAGCTTTCTTT. Its translation: CASSVRANTEAFF. Full variable domain (rest looked up from reference TRBV2 and TRBJ1-1): EPEVTQTPSHQVTQMGQEVILRCVPISNHLYFYWYRQILGQKVEFLVSFYNNEISEKSEIFDDQFSVERPDGSNFTLKIRSTKLEDSAMYFCASSVRANTEAFFGQGTRLTVV.